This T cell receptor beta chain comes out of a study of T cell changes during pregnancy in multiple sclerosis. Generated by immunoSEQ multiplex PCR, the TCRdb table keeps only in-frame clones and is missing some. The data hold about 70,000 clones, with roughly 94% observed a single time. V was pared by 1 base and J by 4 bases, with 11 bases of the junction left unmatched. The CDR3 runs to 18 residues. The source material was peripheral blood, sampled in the third trimester of pregnancy. The clonotype comes from a female donor with multiple sclerosis, enrolled in a pregnancy study. The chain recombines TRBV23-1 with TRBJ1-5; 9 bases map to TRBD1. TRBV23-1 is noted as an ORF with a role that remains uncertain. The CDR3 coding sequence is TGCGCCAGCAGTCAATTTAGGACAGGGGATACGAGGAATCAGCCCCAGCATTTT. Amino acids: CASSQFRTGDTRNQPQHF.